This TCR beta chain was documented in a study of cytomegalovirus exposure and HLA in healthy donors. Study-level findings and limits: Immune exposure data for these donors was limited to CMV serostatus. It was confirmed in vitro that three of the CMV-associated chains were specific for CMV antigens. Using the classifier, cytomegalovirus status was reportedly diagnosed with high specificity and sensitivity.

The CDR3 extends over 11 amino acids. Germline-derived CDR1 and CDR2 are MNHNY and SVGAGI (reference sequence). Turning to this clone: As yet, its antigen is unknown. One end of the junction does not line up with germline, which may come from a read error.

Primers for the PCR totalled 60 Vbeta and 13 Jbeta. Produced via immunoSEQ multiplex PCR; TCRdb's table is partial and in-frame only. The ten top clones account for about 2.2%, within a sample of some 110,000 clones. The sequencing input was PBMCs. This TCR came from a man in his forties in good health and CMV-seronegative. This chain joins TRBV6-6 and TRBJ2-7, with D hard to call. The CDR3 loop is CASSLSFEQYF. CDR3 in DNA: TGTGCCAGCAGTCTCTCCTTCGAGCAGTACTTC.